The 15 T cell receptor beta chains reported below all come from one sample, sequenced in a study of cytomegalovirus exposure and HLA in healthy donors. In the PCR, 60 Vbeta and 13 Jbeta primers were used. Only in-frame clones appear in the TCRdb table, and some are missing; sequencing was by immunoSEQ multiplex PCR. This specimen shows 80,000 to 100,000 clones; the ten leading clones hold 15%. Source material: PBMCs. These receptors were collected from a man aged 50 or older in good health and CMV-seropositive.

This sequence joins TRBV15 and TRBJ2-5; the D gene is possibly TRBD1 (6 bases). Near its end, the DNA agrees better with TRBJ2-7, so the J call may be wrong. This CDR3 has 14 amino acids. Germline V CDR1 and CDR2: LNHNV, YYDKDF (reference sequence). The CDR3: CATSSLGAFLEQYF. The CDR3 nucleotides are TGTGCCACCAGCTCCCTGGGGGCCTTCCTCGAGCAGTACTTC.

The gene calls are TRBV4-3 and TRBJ1-1, with D hard to call. The V and J ends lost 1 base and 0 bases respectively, with 12 bases between them. Germline CDR1 reads LGHNA; CDR2 reads YSLEER. The CDR3 runs 16 residues. The CDR3 DNA is TGCGCCAGCAGCCAAGGAAGGCGACACATGAACACTGAAGCTTTCTTT. It encodes CASSQGRRHMNTEAFF.

The rearrangement uses TRBV4-2 and TRBJ2-2; 7 bases map to TRBD2. The CDR3 spans 17 residues. With 1 base clipped from V and 5 bases from J, the junction kept 10 bases outside the gene matches. From germline, CDR1 is LGHNA and CDR2 YNFKEQ. The CDR3 DNA is TGTGCCAGCAGCCAAGGGGGCGCGGGAGAGGCTACCGGGGAGCTGTTTTTT. It is translated as CASSQGGAGEATGELFF.

Regarding this clone: Its ends do not fully match the called genes, so a read error is possible. The genes are TRBV7-6 and TRBJ1-1, with 8 bases fitting TRBD1. CDR1 is SGHVS, CDR2 FNYEAQ, per germline. The CDR3 is 14 residues long. The chain's CDR3 is CASSSGGGNPEAFF. CDR3 bases: TGTGCCAGCAGCTCAGGGGGCGGGAACCCTGAAGCTTTCTTT.

The gene calls are TRBV18 and TRBJ2-7, with 7 bases fitting TRBD1. Germline CDR1 is KGHSH and CDR2 is LQKENI. The CDR3 sequence is 15 residues long. V shed 6 bases and J 5 bases; nucleotides not matched to a gene: 13. CDR3: CASSPRQGKDNEQYV. In DNA form, the CDR3 reads TGTGCCAGCTCGCCTAGACAGGGTAAGGACAACGAGCAGTACGTC.

The chain has TRBV7-2 and TRBJ2-1; 10 nucleotides match TRBD2. This CDR3 region has 18 residues. Losses at the gene ends were 2 bases for V and 7 bases for J; bases not matched to a gene: 14. CDR1 and CDR2 from the germline V gene are SGHTA and FQGNSA. CDR3 amino acids: CASSLNSGRRLKRNEQFF. The CDR3 bases are TGTGCCAGCAGCTTAAATAGCGGGAGGAGGCTAAAAAGGAATGAGCAGTTCTTC.

The gene calls are TRBV5-1 and TRBJ1-3; D ambiguous. V was clipped by 5 bases and J by 3 bases, with 15 bases between them. This CDR3 has 15 residues. Germline V gene data show CDR1 as SGHRS and CDR2 as YFSETQ. The CDR3: CASRDYRSSGNTIYF. CDR3 DNA sequence: TGCGCCAGCAGGGACTACAGATCAAGTGGAAACACCATATATTTT.

The chain joins TRBV19 to TRBJ1-3; tentative D call: TRBD1 (6 bases). Between the trimmed V and J ends, which lost 6 bases and 4 bases, there was a span of 10 bases. The CDR3 has 13 residues. In germline, CDR1 is LNHDA, CDR2 SQIVND (reference sequence). CDR3 sequence (DNA): TGTGCCAGTAGCCTTGGACAGGGAAACACCATATATTTT. It codes for CASSLGQGNTIYF.

This chain links TRBV7-6 with TRBJ2-5; D remains ambiguous. This CDR3 region has 12 residues. Germline CDR1 reads SGHVS; CDR2 reads FNYEAQ. V was pared by 3 bases and J by 0 bases, with 2 bases between. CDR3 loop: CASSFDQETQYF. The CDR3 bases are TGTGCCAGCAGCTTCGACCAAGAGACCCAGTACTTC.

The chain employs TRBV6-5 and TRBJ1-3; a possible D gene is TRBD1 (6 bases). Germline CDR1 and CDR2: MNHEY and SVGAGI. The CDR3 loop spans 15 amino acids. Trimming left V 2 bases short and J 4 bases short, with 12 bases between. CDR3 protein: CASSYTYRAGNTIYF. The DNA of the CDR3 is TGTGCCAGCAGTTACACCTACAGGGCCGGAAACACCATATATTTT.

The chain carries TRBV4-3 and TRBJ1-5; 9 bases align to TRBD1. Germline V CDR1 and CDR2: LGHNA, YSLEER. The CDR3 spans 15 residues. V gave up 1 base and J gave up 7 bases; unmatched junction bases: 5. The CDR3 DNA is TGCGCCAGCAGCCAAGGCAACGACAGGGGGCAGCCCCAGCATTTT. It specifies CASSQGNDRGQPQHF.

V is TRBV5-4 and J is TRBJ2-4, with 8 bases that match TRBD1. The germline gives CDR1 SGHNT, CDR2 YYREEE (reference sequence). The CDR3 consists of 14 residues. J gave up 4 bases and V 4 bases, and 4 bases lay outside the gene matches. This CDR3 is CASSAGGLKNIQYF. CDR3 nucleotides: TGTGCCAGCAGCGCAGGGGGCTTGAAAAACATTCAGTACTTC.

The chain employs TRBV9 and TRBJ1-3, with D unclear. V lost 2 bases, J lost 3 bases, and 12 bases lay in between. The CDR3 sequence is 15 residues long. The germline CDR1 and CDR2 sequences are SGDLS and YYNGEE. The CDR3 nucleotides read TGTGCCAGCAGCGTGGAGGGCTGGGGTGGAAACACCATATATTTT. Translated: CASSVEGWGGNTIYF.

The gene calls are TRBV27 and TRBJ2-6; no clear D. The CDR3 covers 15 residues. Per germline, CDR1 MNHEY and CDR2 SMNVEV (reference sequence). Deletions cut 3 bases from V and 2 bases from J, with 8 bases between. The CDR3 sequence is CASSFLNPGANVLTF. The DNA for the CDR3 is TGTGCCAGCAGTTTTTTAAATCCTGGGGCCAACGTCCTGACTTTC.

The CDR3 DNA is TGTGCCAGCAGAGGGGACAGGCGGGCTTTCTTT. It specifies CASRGDRRAFF. This chain joins TRBV6-5 and TRBJ1-1, with 8 positions matching TRBD1. CDR1 and CDR2 from the germline V gene are MNHEY and SVGAGI. J gave up 11 bases and V 6 bases, and 5 bases lay outside the gene matches. The CDR3 runs 11 residues.